These T cell receptor beta chains were read from a single sample in a study of T cell responses to AZD1222 COVID-19 vaccine. Clones were read by immunoSEQ multiplex PCR, and TCRdb kept only the in-frame ones, dropping some. This table has 150,000 to 200,000 clones, about 90% appearing once. The sequenced sample was peripheral blood, obtained on day 0 of AZD1222 vaccination. These receptors were taken from an adult in good health. CDR3s include the opening cysteine and the closing phenylalanine or tryptophan.

V gene	J gene	CDR3 protein
TRBV19	TRBJ1-2	CASSASGYGYTF
TRBV19	TRBJ1-5	CASSMDRGNQPQHF
TRBV7-2	TRBJ2-3	CASNARADTQYF
TRBV2	TRBJ1-5	CASRARGREPQHF
TRBV12-5	TRBJ2-5	CASGLGRLAGEETQYF
TRBV30	TRBJ1-5	CAWSVRGWNQPQHF
TRBV7-2	TRBJ2-2	CASSRRLAGNTGELFF
TRBV6-1	TRBJ1-3	CASSEGSASGNTIYF
TRBV15	TRBJ2-7	CATSRVGSDSYEQYF
TRBV19	TRBJ2-1	CASSILTSGLGWNEQFF
TRBV9	TRBJ2-2	CASSSQSGADTGELFF
TRBV19	TRBJ1-6	CASSIDPQRQINNSPLHF
TRBV10-1	TRBJ2-1	CASSGTGAGPSYNEQFF
TRBV5-8	TRBJ2-1	CASSHGLVVNNEQFF
TRBV25-1	TRBJ2-1	CASRGAGGSYNEQFF
TRBV24-1	TRBJ2-2	CATSDPSRELFF
TRBV10-3	TRBJ2-7	CAISLRGAGEQYF
TRBV4-1	TRBJ1-6	CASSQDPFAGQGGNSPLHF
TRBV9	TRBJ1-5	CASSGGAGLGPQHF
TRBV12-3/TRBV12-4	TRBJ1-1	CASLLTGVTEAFF
TRBV28	TRBJ2-5	CASSYRGPETQYF
TRBV7-7	TRBJ2-3	CASSSQGVDTQYF
TRBV7-9	TRBJ2-7	CASSATGFSYEQYF
TRBV20-1	TRBJ2-7	CSASRRAYEQYF
TRBV30	TRBJ1-5	CAWARGGNQPQHF
TRBV30	TRBJ1-5	CAWDRDSRSGQPQHF
TRBV30	TRBJ2-6	CAWGWGSGANVLTF
TRBV6-5	TRBJ2-7	CASSYTGAAYYEQYF
TRBV27	TRBJ1-2	CASSLFSTGLSNYGYTF
TRBV25-1	TRBJ1-1	CASSEGSGNTEAFF
TRBV10-3	TRBJ1-1	CAISVNAYTEAFF
TRBV10-3	TRBJ2-1	CAISSRLAGGPYNEQFF
TRBV2	TRBJ2-7	CASTGPLGYEQYF
TRBV19	TRBJ2-2	CASLPVFLAGQGAVGELFF
TRBV18	TRBJ2-5	CASSPGLTGETQYF
TRBV4-2	TRBJ2-6	CASSQEVAAAGANVLTF
TRBV28	TRBJ1-2	CASSALDGYTF
TRBV5-5	TRBJ1-2	CASSSGGAGYTF
TRBV5-1	TRBJ2-7	CASSAAGLNYYEQYF
TRBV28	TRBJ1-6	CASSFPTPGNSPLHF
TRBV30	TRBJ2-2	CAWSVVGNTGELFF
TRBV2	TRBJ1-2	CASSSDRTGAGYTF
TRBV7-9	TRBJ1-6	CASSPDSTYSPLHF
TRBV27	TRBJ1-5	CASSRISQPGPSNQPQHF
TRBV29-1	TRBJ1-2	CSVELYGYTF
TRBV28	TRBJ2-3	CASSLGERTDTQYF
TRBV6-2/TRBV6-3	TRBJ2-1	CASSYSGTSGGPRNEQFF
TRBV7-9	TRBJ2-7	CASSFSEISYEQYF
TRBV3-1/TRBV3-2	TRBJ1-2	CASSQEWGGGYTF
TRBV7-2	TRBJ1-6	CASSTTPGGPITNSPLHF
TRBV3-1/TRBV3-2	TRBJ2-5	CASSRLTGTGGDETQYF
TRBV30	TRBJ2-7	CAWSGPYEQYF
TRBV29-1	TRBJ1-4	CSVGQGPYEKLFF
TRBV30	TRBJ2-4	CAWSVSQGNIQYF